This is a list of T cell receptor beta chains from one sample in a study of shared clonotypes between healthy human individuals. Generated by immunoSEQ multiplex PCR, the TCRdb table keeps only in-frame clones and is missing some. The sample carries 2 million to 2.5 million clones, just over 90% recorded once. What was sequenced was naive CD4+ T cells from PBMCs. These receptors originate from a man aged 18 to 29 in good health. Some clones in this sample may be carry-over from other donors' samples. Each CDR3 is given with its conserved first and last residue. Fields, in order: D gene, V gene, CDR3 length, clone size, J gene, CDR3 protein, CDR3 DNA. D genes are given only for firm matches. Rows give clone size only sometimes, using once, few, many, or a class for an expanded clone.

TRBD2	TRBV4-3	19	NA	TRBJ2-3	CASSQGGLSGSGRIDTQYF	TGCGCCAGCAGCCAGGGCGGACTGTCGGGTAGCGGGAGAATAGATACGCAGTATTTT
NA	TRBV6-1	16	NA	TRBJ2-3	CASSEANSYLTDTQYF	TGTGCCAGCAGTGAAGCTAACAGCTACCTTACAGATACGCAGTATTTT
NA	TRBV11-2	11	NA	TRBJ2-3	CASSLRDTQYF	TGTGCCAGCAGCTTACGGGATACGCAGTATTTT
TRBD2	TRBV5-1	14	NA	TRBJ2-3	CASTPGLATDTQYF	TGCGCCAGCACCCCGGGACTAGCAACAGATACGCAGTATTTT
NA	TRBV5-4	14	NA	TRBJ1-1	CASRLGGDNTEAFF	TGTGCCAGCAGGCTGGGGGGGGATAACACTGAAGCTTTCTTT
TRBD1	TRBV18	15	NA	TRBJ2-7	CASSPGQGLSYEQYF	TGTGCCAGCTCACCAGGACAGGGCCTATCCTACGAGCAGTACTTC
NA	TRBV7-3	13	NA	TRBJ2-3	CASSSPAQDTQYF	TGTGCCAGCAGCTCGCCTGCGCAGGATACGCAGTATTTT
NA	TRBV6-6	12	NA	TRBJ2-7	CASKPQGSEQYF	TGTGCCAGCAAACCACAGGGAAGCGAGCAGTACTTC
TRBD2	TRBV28	17	NA	TRBJ2-5	CASSFGTSGRRGETQYF	TGTGCCAGCAGTTTCGGGACTAGCGGGAGAAGGGGGGAGACCCAGTACTTC
NA	TRBV7-2	14	NA	TRBJ2-7	CASSWGDSRYEQYF	TGTGCCAGCAGCTGGGGGGACAGCCGCTACGAGCAGTACTTC
TRBD2	TRBV6-5	15	NA	TRBJ2-5	CASSYSWTSEETQYF	TGTGCCAGCAGTTACTCTTGGACTAGCGAAGAGACCCAGTACTTC
TRBD1	TRBV7-6	16	NA	TRBJ2-5	CASSFGSGTGGETQYF	TGTGCCAGCAGCTTTGGCTCCGGGACAGGGGGAGAGACCCAGTACTTC
TRBD1	TRBV18	17	once	TRBJ1-2	CASSPTGTGPRNYGYTF	TGTGCCAGCTCACCAACCGGGACAGGCCCAAGGAACTATGGCTACACCTTC
TRBD2	TRBV5-1	16	NA	TRBJ2-7	CASSPEAGTTVDEQYF	TGCGCCAGCAGCCCCGAAGCCGGGACTACCGTAGACGAGCAGTACTTC
NA	TRBV25-1	16	NA	TRBJ2-4	CASSEGKNLAKNIQYF	TGTGCCAGCAGTGAGGGCAAGAATCTAGCCAAAAACATTCAGTACTTC
NA	TRBV5-1	15	NA	TRBJ1-1	CASSFTGTLNTEAFF	TGCGCCAGCAGCTTTACTGGGACCTTGAACACTGAAGCTTTCTTT
TRBD2	TRBV7-8	13	NA	TRBJ2-3	CASSPPGGDTQYF	TGTGCCAGCAGCCCTCCCGGGGGGGATACGCAGTATTTT
NA	TRBV21-1	15	NA	TRBJ1-1	CASSKGQRMNTEAFF	TGTGCCAGCAGCAAAGGTCAGAGAATGAACACTGAAGCTTTCTTT
TRBD2	TRBV7-3	15	NA	TRBJ2-2	CASSLLAGGTGELFF	TGTGCCAGCAGCCTACTAGCGGGAGGAACCGGGGAGCTGTTTTTT
TRBD2	TRBV2	16	NA	TRBJ2-4	CASRKTSGTTLNIQYF	TGTGCCAGCAGAAAGACTAGCGGGACAACCTTAAACATTCAGTACTTC
NA	TRBV30	13	NA	TRBJ2-5	CAWSVGVAETQYF	TGTGCCTGGAGTGTCGGGGTAGCGGAGACCCAGTACTTC
TRBD2	TRBV11-3	17	NA	TRBJ2-1	CASSSGTSGNTYNEQFF	TGTGCCAGCAGCTCTGGGACTAGCGGGAACACCTACAATGAGCAGTTCTTC
TRBD1	TRBV9	14	NA	TRBJ1-5	CASSATGTSQPQHF	TGTGCCAGCAGCGCGACAGGGACTAGTCAGCCCCAGCATTTT
NA	TRBV5-6	13	NA	TRBJ2-3	CASSGGRTDTQYF	TGTGCCAGCAGCGGGGGGAGGACAGATACGCAGTATTTT
TRBD2	TRBV11-3	16	NA	TRBJ2-1	CASSPPPSGSYNEQFF	TGTGCCAGCAGCCCACCCCCTAGCGGGTCCTACAATGAGCAGTTCTTC
NA	TRBV28	13	NA	TRBJ1-2	CASSLRQDYGYTF	TGTGCCAGCAGCCTCCGACAAGACTATGGCTACACCTTC
NA	TRBV27	12	NA	TRBJ1-2	CASSEGRGGYTF	TGTGCCAGCAGTGAGGGGCGTGGTGGCTACACCTTC
NA	TRBV19	12	NA	TRBJ1-2	CASSVGDHGYTF	TGTGCCAGTAGTGTCGGTGACCATGGCTACACCTTC
TRBD1	TRBV18	16	NA	TRBJ1-1	CASSPDRGLLNTEAFF	TGTGCCAGCTCACCCGACAGGGGGCTTCTAAACACTGAAGCTTTCTTT
NA	TRBV5-4	15	NA	TRBJ2-6	CASSLDISGANVLTF	TGTGCCAGCAGCTTAGATATCTCTGGGGCCAACGTCCTGACTTTC
NA	TRBV10-1	15	NA	TRBJ1-1	CASSDNRAGAAEAFF	TGCGCCAGCAGTGATAATAGAGCAGGGGCCGCTGAAGCTTTCTTT
NA	TRBV9	13	NA	TRBJ2-1	CASSRSGYNEQFF	TGTGCCAGCAGCCGTAGCGGTTACAATGAGCAGTTCTTC
NA	TRBV5-1	16	NA	TRBJ2-1	CASRRAVPYSYNEQFF	TGCGCCAGCAGGCGAGCAGTTCCTTACTCCTACAATGAGCAGTTCTTC
NA	TRBV30	14	NA	TRBJ1-5	CAWSSMGKEKPQHF	TGTGCCTGGAGTAGTATGGGGAAGGAAAAGCCCCAGCATTTT
TRBD1	TRBV19	13	NA	TRBJ1-1	CARMTGSCTEAFF	TGTGCCAGGATGACAGGGTCGTGCACTGAAGCTTTCTTT
NA	TRBV28	12	NA	TRBJ1-5	CASSRRGQPQHF	TGTGCCAGCAGCAGGCGAGGACAGCCCCAGCATTTT
NA	TRBV4-3	18	NA	TRBJ1-3	CASSQDPSGVRSGNTIYF	TGCGCCAGCAGCCAAGATCCTTCGGGCGTCCGCTCTGGAAACACCATATATTTT
NA	TRBV6-5	15	NA	TRBJ2-7	CASSYSSAYSYEQYF	TGTGCCAGCAGTTATTCTAGTGCGTACTCCTACGAGCAGTACTTC
NA	TRBV4-3	15	NA	TRBJ1-2	CASSQDLGGSYGYTF	TGCGCCAGCAGCCAAGATCTGGGGGGAAGCTATGGCTACACCTTC
NA	TRBV6-1	15	NA	TRBJ2-7	CATQPETGIGTGQYF	TGTGCCACACAACCGGAGACAGGTATAGGAACGGGGCAGTACTTC
NA	TRBV28	13	few	TRBJ1-1	CASTHLGNTEAFF	TGTGCCAGCACCCATCTGGGGAACACTGAAGCTTTCTTT
NA	TRBV28	14	once	TRBJ1-2	CASSPRPRYYGYTF	TGTGCCAGCAGCCCGAGGCCGCGATACTATGGCTACACCTTC
NA	TRBV5-4	17	NA	TRBJ2-1	CASSYPVFGGSYNEQFF	TGTGCCAGCAGCTACCCTGTCTTCGGGGGCTCCTACAATGAGCAGTTCTTC
NA	TRBV7-9	16	NA	TRBJ2-5	CASSLAAGWGSGTQYF	TGTGCCAGCAGCTTAGCTGCCGGGTGGGGAAGCGGAACCCAGTACTTC
TRBD2	TRBV7-8	18	NA	TRBJ2-1	CASSLASVSGRSYNEQFF	TGTGCCAGCAGCTTAGCAAGTGTTAGCGGGAGGTCTTACAATGAGCAGTTCTTC
TRBD2	TRBV18	17	NA	TRBJ2-7	CASSRLAGEGMTYEQYF	TGTGCCAGCTCACGACTAGCGGGAGAGGGGATGACCTACGAGCAGTACTTC
TRBD1	TRBV19	14	once	TRBJ2-7	CASSKGAGAYEQYF	TGTGCCAGTAGTAAGGGGGCAGGGGCCTACGAGCAGTACTTC
NA	TRBV25-1	15	NA	TRBJ1-1	CASSPQRGRNTEAFF	TGTGCCAGCAGCCCACAGCGGGGACGGAACACTGAAGCTTTCTTT
NA	TRBV27	14	NA	TRBJ2-1	CASSFTLTRNEQFF	TGTGCCAGCAGTTTTACGCTGACCCGGAATGAGCAGTTCTTC
NA	TRBV6-1	14	NA	TRBJ1-2	CASSDWQFGYGYTF	TGTGCCAGCAGTGATTGGCAGTTTGGCTATGGCTACACCTTC
TRBD2	TRBV6-1	15	NA	TRBJ2-1	CASIAGELGYNEQFF	TGTGCCAGTATAGCGGGGGAATTGGGCTACAATGAGCAGTTCTTC
TRBD2	TRBV5-5	17	once	TRBJ2-1	CASSLAGAGGSYNEQFF	TGTGCCAGCAGCTTGGCCGGGGCGGGAGGGTCCTACAATGAGCAGTTCTTC
NA	TRBV10-3	12	few	TRBJ1-2	CATQRTNYGYTF	TGTGCCACCCAGAGAACTAACTATGGCTACACCTTC
NA	TRBV5-1	16	NA	TRBJ1-1	CASSLVRQADYTEAFF	TGCGCCAGCAGCTTGGTCCGACAGGCGGATTACACTGAAGCTTTCTTT
NA	TRBV2	14	NA	TRBJ1-5	CASSESFSNQPQHF	TGTGCCAGCAGTGAAAGCTTTAGCAATCAGCCCCAGCATTTT
NA	TRBV30	13	NA	TRBJ2-5	CAWSSNLQETQYF	TGTGCCTGGAGTAGTAACTTACAAGAGACCCAGTACTTC